Listed below are T cell receptor beta chains from one sample, sequenced in a study of long-term antiretroviral therapy in people with HIV. Produced via immunoSEQ multiplex PCR; TCRdb's table is partial and in-frame only. Found here are tens of thousands of clones, roughly 95% of them singletons; the top ten hold 2.5% to 3.5%. The specimen comprised unsorted PBMCs, sampled 3.7 years after starting antiretroviral therapy. The receptors come from a woman in her 50s with HIV. Both conserved end residues are part of each CDR3. The order of the fields is J gene, clone size, V gene, D gene, CDR3 protein, CDR3 DNA. The D gene is left open where the match is weak. Size is omitted from some rows. Given values are once, few, many or a class for expanded clones.

j_gene: TRBJ2-3
abundance: NA
v_gene: TRBV7-6
d_gene: TRBD2
CDR3aa: CASSLVGGARDTQYF
CDR3nt: TGTGCCAGCAGCTTAGTCGGGGGGGCTAGGGATACGCAGTATTTT

j_gene: TRBJ2-7
abundance: NA
v_gene: TRBV5-1
d_gene: NA
CDR3aa: CASSLARPGSYEQYF
CDR3nt: TGCGCCAGCAGCTTGGCACGTCCAGGCTCCTACGAGCAGTACTTC

j_gene: TRBJ2-3
abundance: NA
v_gene: TRBV29-1
d_gene: TRBD2
CDR3aa: CSVEAGLAGGSTDTQYF
CDR3nt: TGCAGCGTTGAAGCGGGACTAGCGGGGGGAAGCACAGATACGCAGTATTTT

j_gene: TRBJ2-4
abundance: NA
v_gene: TRBV7-2
d_gene: NA
CDR3aa: CASSLKVGWDTQTKNIQYF
CDR3nt: TGTGCCAGCAGCTTAAAGGTCGGCTGGGACACCCAAACCAAAAACATTCAGTACTTC

j_gene: TRBJ1-5
abundance: NA
v_gene: TRBV19
d_gene: TRBD1
CDR3aa: CASSDSGTGGHQPQHF
CDR3nt: TGTGCCAGTAGCGACTCCGGGACAGGGGGCCATCAGCCCCAGCATTTT

j_gene: TRBJ2-4
abundance: NA
v_gene: TRBV5-6
d_gene: TRBD2
CDR3aa: CASSLPAGGNIQYF
CDR3nt: TGTGCCAGCAGCTTACCAGCGGGGGGAAACATTCAGTACTTC

j_gene: TRBJ1-2
abundance: NA
v_gene: TRBV6-1
d_gene: TRBD1
CDR3aa: CASSERDRPEGYTF
CDR3nt: TGTGCCAGCAGTGAAAGGGACAGGCCTGAGGGCTACACCTTC

j_gene: TRBJ1-2
abundance: NA
v_gene: TRBV30
d_gene: TRBD1
CDR3aa: CACHNRDRGCYTF
CDR3nt: TGTGCCTGCCACAACCGGGACAGGGGTTGCTACACCTTC

j_gene: TRBJ2-7
abundance: NA
v_gene: TRBV27
d_gene: NA
CDR3aa: CASSQGAEQYF
CDR3nt: TGTGCCAGCAGCCAGGGTGCCGAGCAGTACTTC

j_gene: TRBJ2-7
abundance: NA
v_gene: TRBV18
d_gene: NA
CDR3aa: CASSTSNSYEQYF
CDR3nt: TGTGCCAGCTCAACCTCAAACAGTTACGAGCAGTACTTC

j_gene: TRBJ2-5
abundance: NA
v_gene: TRBV5-1
d_gene: TRBD1
CDR3aa: CASSLAGQGPYQETQYF
CDR3nt: TGCGCCAGCAGCTTGGCCGGACAGGGACCTTATCAAGAGACCCAGTACTTC

j_gene: TRBJ2-1
abundance: NA
v_gene: TRBV5-4
d_gene: TRBD2
CDR3aa: CASSLRRGGPGNEQFF
CDR3nt: TGTGCCAGCAGCTTGAGGCGCGGGGGGCCGGGTAATGAGCAGTTCTTC

j_gene: TRBJ1-2
abundance: NA
v_gene: TRBV19
d_gene: TRBD1
CDR3aa: CASRAGQANSYGYTF
CDR3nt: TGTGCCAGTAGGGCCGGACAGGCAAATTCCTATGGCTACACCTTC

j_gene: TRBJ2-5
abundance: NA
v_gene: TRBV5-4
d_gene: TRBD1
CDR3aa: CASSFRTGAQETQYF
CDR3nt: TGTGCCAGCAGCTTTCGGACAGGGGCTCAAGAGACCCAGTACTTC

j_gene: TRBJ1-2
abundance: NA
v_gene: TRBV11-2
d_gene: NA
CDR3aa: CASSLDPESYGYTF
CDR3nt: TGTGCCAGCAGCTTAGATCCAGAAAGCTATGGCTACACCTTC

j_gene: TRBJ1-5
abundance: NA
v_gene: TRBV19
d_gene: NA
CDR3aa: CASSIEGVMGQPQHF
CDR3nt: TGTGCCAGTAGTATAGAAGGGGTGATGGGTCAGCCCCAGCATTTT

j_gene: TRBJ2-2
abundance: few
v_gene: TRBV6-1
d_gene: TRBD1
CDR3aa: CASSEDRGLGTGELFF
CDR3nt: TGTGCCAGCAGCGAAGACAGGGGGTTGGGCACCGGGGAGCTGTTTTTT

j_gene: TRBJ2-5
abundance: few
v_gene: TRBV6-5
d_gene: NA
CDR3aa: CASSYGAGMETQYF
CDR3nt: TGTGCCAGCAGTTACGGGGCAGGGATGGAGACCCAGTACTTC

j_gene: TRBJ1-5
abundance: NA
v_gene: TRBV7-2
d_gene: TRBD1
CDR3aa: CASSPTGLSNQPQHF
CDR3nt: TGTGCCAGCAGCCCGACAGGGCTTAGCAATCAGCCCCAGCATTTT

j_gene: TRBJ1-3
abundance: NA
v_gene: TRBV11-2
d_gene: NA
CDR3aa: CASSLGQRSGNTIYF
CDR3nt: TGTGCCAGCAGCTTAGGCCAGCGCTCTGGAAACACCATATATTTT

j_gene: TRBJ1-2
abundance: NA
v_gene: TRBV7-2
d_gene: NA
CDR3aa: CASSLPPYHGYTF
CDR3nt: TGTGCCAGCAGCCTCCCTCCGTATCACGGCTACACCTTC

j_gene: TRBJ2-1
abundance: NA
v_gene: TRBV6-1
d_gene: TRBD2
CDR3aa: CASAGGFSSYNEQFF
CDR3nt: TGTGCCTCAGCGGGGGGCTTTAGCTCCTACAATGAGCAGTTCTTC

j_gene: TRBJ2-6
abundance: NA
v_gene: TRBV15
d_gene: NA
CDR3aa: CATSRDLSTGSGANVLTF
CDR3nt: TGTGCCACCAGCAGAGATTTATCGACCGGCTCTGGGGCCAACGTCCTGACTTTC

j_gene: TRBJ2-5
abundance: NA
v_gene: TRBV9
d_gene: NA
CDR3aa: CASSSSGIQETQYF
CDR3nt: TGTGCCAGCAGTTCAAGTGGAATCCAAGAGACCCAGTACTTC

j_gene: TRBJ1-2
abundance: NA
v_gene: TRBV6-6
d_gene: NA
CDR3aa: CASSYDEKGYGYTF
CDR3nt: TGTGCCAGCAGTTACGATGAGAAGGGTTATGGCTACACCTTC

j_gene: TRBJ1-5
abundance: NA
v_gene: TRBV6-6
d_gene: NA
CDR3aa: CASRARGGGNQPQHF
CDR3nt: TGTGCCAGCAGGGCCCGGGGAGGTGGCAATCAGCCCCAGCATTTT

j_gene: TRBJ1-1
abundance: NA
v_gene: TRBV18
d_gene: NA
CDR3aa: CASSPLGTKNTEAFF
CDR3nt: TGTGCCAGCTCACCACTGGGGACCAAGAACACTGAAGCTTTCTTT

j_gene: TRBJ2-1
abundance: NA
v_gene: TRBV4-2
d_gene: TRBD2
CDR3aa: CASSHSGGAGSSYNEQFF
CDR3nt: TGTGCCAGCAGCCACAGCGGGGGGGCCGGGAGCTCCTACAATGAGCAGTTCTTC

j_gene: TRBJ2-5
abundance: NA
v_gene: TRBV4-3
d_gene: NA
CDR3aa: CASSQSGREQETQYF
CDR3nt: TGCGCCAGCAGCCAATCAGGACGTGAACAAGAGACCCAGTACTTC